One and the same sample provided the 19 T cell receptor beta chains below, sequenced in a study of patients and donors after allogeneic stem cell transplantation. TCRdb re-called the RT-PCR reads through MiXCR, storing one row per CDR3 protein. This table has 200,000 to 250,000 distinct CDR3 sequences, approximately 14% appearing once. The sample comprised blood, either unsorted or a sorted T cell fraction (not recorded which). The receptor source for this set is a human donor who was either an allogeneic HSCT recipient or a stem cell or donor lymphocyte infusion donor (not recorded which). It is not recorded whose cells these are; they may come from a transplant donor.

The chain joins TRBV7-2 to TRBJ2-4; 8 nucleotides match TRBD2. V lost 5 bases to trimming and J lost 4 bases; unmatched junction nucleotides: 7. The CDR3 spans 15 residues. CDR1 and CDR2 from the germline V gene are SGHTA and FQGNSA. CDR3 coding DNA: TGTGCCAGCAGCCCGGGGGGGGGTCCAAAAAACATTCAGTACTTC. Amino acid sequence: CASSPGGGPKNIQYF.

There are a few counts of this clonotype. CDR3 amino acids: CASSASGSDNEQFF. The CDR3 DNA reads as TGTGCCAGCAGCGCTAGCGGGAGCGACAATGAGCAGTTCTTC. The rearrangement uses TRBV7-3 and TRBJ2-1, with TRBD2 matching over 10 bases. This CDR3 contains 14 residues. CDR1 SGHTA and CDR2 FQGTGA come from the germline V gene. J lost 5 bases, V lost 5 bases, and 3 bases had no gene match. Full variable domain (missing parts from reference TRBV7-3 and TRBJ2-1): GAGVSQTPSNKVTEKGKYVELRCDPISGHTALYWYRQSLGQGPEFLIYFQGTGAADDSGLPNDRFFAVRPEGSVSTLKIQRTERGDSAVYLCASSASGSDNEQFFGPGTRLTVL.

The chain joins TRBV20-1 to TRBJ1-1; TRBD1 aligns across 7 bases. The CDR3 runs to 15 residues. The ends lost 6 bases at V and 5 bases at J; junction bases unmatched: 15. Per germline, CDR1 DFQATT and CDR2 SNEGSKA (reference sequence). The CDR3 DNA follows: TGCAGTGCCGCGAGGACAGGACAAGGGAGGACTGAAGCTTTCTTT. As protein: CSAARTGQGRTEAFF.

This clonotype was recorded at least ten times. The gene calls are TRBV6-5 and TRBJ2-1; TRBD2 matches 10 bases. V lost 1 base and J lost 8; bases outside the gene matches: 11. Germline assignment: CDR1 MNHEY and CDR2 SVGAGI. This CDR3 is 17 amino acids long. The CDR3 spells CASSYWNRLAGVHEQFF. In nucleotides, the CDR3 is TGTGCCAGCAGTTACTGGAATCGGCTAGCGGGAGTTCATGAGCAGTTCTTC.

This clonotype was seen a handful of times. The chain uses TRBV5-5 and TRBJ1-5; the match to TRBD1 covers 7 bases. The CDR3 is made up of 15 amino acids. After removal of 4 bases from V and 4 bases from J, the junction contained 8 bases not matched to a gene. Per the germline V gene, CDR1 is SGHKS and CDR2 is YYEKEE (reference sequence). The CDR3 nucleotides are TGTGCCAGCAGCGCTTTCGGGACAGATAATCAGCCCCAGCATTTT. It is translated as CASSAFGTDNQPQHF.

Only a few counts were recorded for this clonotype. The rearrangement joins TRBV3-1 to TRBJ2-2; the match to TRBD1 covers 9 bases. Germline V gene lookup returns CDR1 LGHDT and CDR2 YNNKEL (reference sequence). The length of the CDR3 is 16 residues. V was clipped by 2 bases and J by 3 bases; unmatched bases: 4. The DNA of the CDR3 is TGTGCCAGCAGCCAACCGGGACAGGGTTACACCGGGGAGCTGTTTTTT. Translation gives CASSQPGQGYTGELFF.

This clonotype was counted only a few times. The V and J genes are TRBV12-3 or TRBV12-4 and TRBJ1-6, with TRBD1 matching over 9 bases. This CDR3 has 18 residues. Trimming removed 5 bases from V and 10 bases from J; junction bases left unmatched: 18. CDR3 residues: CASSPGTGRLQSGSPLHF. In DNA, the CDR3 is TGTGCCAGCAGTCCAGGGACAGGGCGCCTGCAAAGTGGCTCACCCCTCCACTTT.

This clonotype was detected many times. The chain carries TRBV7-6 and TRBJ1-3; tentative D call: TRBD1 (5 bases). Per the germline V gene, CDR1 is SGHVS and CDR2 is FNYEAQ. V was shortened by 0 bases and J by 0 bases, with 9 bases between the two germline ends. The CDR3 spans 16 residues. Here the CDR3 DNA reads TGTGCCAGCAGCTTAGCACAGGACAACTCTGGAAACACCATATATTTT. Its protein is CASSLAQDNSGNTIYF.

This clonotype occurred many times. The chain couples TRBV20-1 to TRBJ2-7; no reliable D call. Germline-derived CDR1 and CDR2 are DFQATT and SNEGSKA (reference sequence). The CDR3 length is 14 residues. V dropped 4 bases and J dropped 0 bases, with 13 bases sitting between them. In DNA, the CDR3 is TGCAGTGCTATCCCTCACGGAAGCTCCTACGAGCAGTACTTC. It codes for CSAIPHGSSYEQYF.

The J gene is TRBJ2-7, the V gene TRBV9; 7 bases match TRBD2. This CDR3 is 15 amino acids long. Germline CDR1 is SGDLS and CDR2 is YYNGEE. V lost 0 bases and J lost 6; bases outside the gene matches: 9. CDR3 in amino acids: CASSVGVGREGEQYF. CDR3 in DNA: TGTGCCAGCAGCGTAGGAGTTGGCAGGGAGGGCGAGCAGTACTTC.

This clonotype was seen a handful of times. The gene calls are TRBV12-3 or TRBV12-4 and TRBJ2-5, with D perhaps being TRBD1 or TRBD2 (6 bases each). The CDR3 contains 16 residues. The V end lost 7 bases, the J end lost 2 bases, and 20 bases lay between the germline ends. CDR3 in amino acids: CASILGGQGLQETQYF. The CDR3 bases are TGTGCCAGCATTCTAGGGGGTCAGGGACTGCAAGAGACCCAGTACTTC.

V gene TRBV5-1 combines with J gene TRBJ1-1; D gene uncertain. The CDR3 is made up of 14 amino acids. Trimming removed 5 bases from V and 0 bases from J, with 11 bases in between. Per germline, CDR1 SGHRS and CDR2 YFSETQ. The CDR3 reads CASRSEILNTEAFF. As DNA, the CDR3 is TGCGCCAGCAGATCTGAGATTCTGAACACTGAAGCTTTCTTT. The variable domain in full, completed from reference TRBV5-1 and TRBJ1-1, reads KAGVTQTPRYLIKTRGQQVTLSCSPISGHRSVSWYQQTPGQGLQFLFEYFSETQRNKGNFPGRFSGRQFSNSRSEMNVSTLELGDSALYLCASRSEILNTEAFFGQGTRLTVV.

This clonotype was seen at least ten times. The rearrangement links TRBV15 to TRBJ1-5; tentative D call: TRBD1 (6 bases). V lost 4 bases to trimming and J lost 6 bases, with 13 bases between them. In germline, CDR1 is LNHNV, CDR2 YYDKDF (reference sequence). The CDR3 contains 14 residues. The CDR3 DNA reads as TGTGCCACCAGCATAACAGGGTTGGGTCAGCCCCAGCATTTT. Translated: CATSITGLGQPQHF.

This clonotype occurred many times. The chain recombines TRBV14 with TRBJ2-2; 8 bases line up with TRBD2. Looked up from germline, CDR1 is SGHDN and CDR2 is FVKESK. V shed 0 bases and J 0 bases; nucleotides not matched to a gene: 0. This CDR3 contains 16 residues. CDR3 nucleotide sequence: TGTGCCAGCAGCCAAGAAGCGGGGGCGAACACCGGGGAGCTGTTTTTT. This gives the protein CASSQEAGANTGELFF.

The rearrangement uses TRBV9 and TRBJ1-2, with D unclear. Per germline, CDR1 SGDLS and CDR2 YYNGEE. The CDR3 runs 11 residues. Trimming left V 8 bases short and J 3 bases short, with 8 bases between. This CDR3 is CASGSDYGYTF. The CDR3 nucleotides are TGTGCCAGTGGGAGTGACTATGGCTACACCTTC.

This clonotype appeared a few times. This chain joins TRBV20-1 and TRBJ2-1, with 10 bases aligning to TRBD2. This CDR3 has 16 residues. Germline V gene sequence: CDR1 DFQATT, CDR2 SNEGSKA (reference sequence). The V segment lost 0 bases and the J segment 6 bases; nucleotides outside the gene matches: 8. CDR3 sequence: CSAREPAGGPGNEQFF. As DNA, the CDR3 is TGCAGTGCTAGAGAACCAGCGGGAGGGCCTGGCAATGAGCAGTTCTTC.

This clonotype showed up many times. The chain joins TRBV20-1 to TRBJ2-5, with D unresolved. Germline assignment: CDR1 DFQATT and CDR2 SNEGSKA (reference sequence). The V end was cut by 3 bases, the J end by 1 base, with 3 bases between. This CDR3 region has 11 residues. The DNA for the CDR3 is TGCAGTGCTAGTCCCCAAGAGACCCAGTACTTC. It yields the protein CSASPQETQYF.

The chain employs TRBV5-1 and TRBJ1-2, with D possibly matching TRBD1 (5 bases). The germline V gene has CDR1 SGHRS and CDR2 YFSETQ. This CDR3 region has 16 residues. V was trimmed by 4 bases and J by 2 bases, leaving 18 bases between them. CDR3 loop: CASSPGSGAINYGYTF. DNA of the CDR3: TGCGCCAGCAGCCCGGGTTCCGGGGCGATCAACTATGGCTACACCTTC.

Many counts were recorded for this clonotype. The J gene is TRBJ2-5, the V gene TRBV10-2; 8 bases match TRBD2. From germline, CDR1 is WSHSY and CDR2 SAAADI. CDR3 length: 14 amino acids. Unmatched junction bases numbered 3, after V lost 3 bases and J lost 3 bases. The CDR3 protein is CASSDLAGKETQYF. CDR3 in DNA: TGCGCCAGCAGTGACCTAGCGGGCAAAGAGACCCAGTACTTC.